These T cell receptor beta chains were read from a single sample in a study of Ad26.COV2.S vaccination and SARS-CoV-2 variants. TCRdb's copy holds only in-frame clones and misses some; the assay was immunoSEQ multiplex PCR. The sample lists about 680,000 clones, around 89% occurring once. The sample consisted of peripheral blood, taken in a trial of Ad26.COV2.S vaccine versus placebo. The origin of the receptors is a person aged 18-60 years who received the Ad26.COV2.S COVID-19 vaccine or a placebo. Each CDR3 is given with its conserved first and last residue. D genes are given only for firm matches. The size field is filled for only some rows; it gives once, few, many or a size class.

NA	TRBV18	TRBD1	TRBJ1-2	TGTGCCAGCACCGTCGCGGGACAGGGGGCGGGAGGCTACACCTTC	CASTVAGQGAGGYTF
once	TRBV4-2	NA	TRBJ1-5	TGTGCCAGCAGCCAAGTTCGGGTTGACAGTGGCAATCAGCCCCAGCATTTT	CASSQVRVDSGNQPQHF
NA	TRBV3-1/TRBV3-2	NA	TRBJ1-4	TGTGCCAGCAGCCAGAGAGGAGGGGATAATGAAAAACTGTTTTTT	CASSQRGGDNEKLFF
NA	TRBV29-1	TRBD2	TRBJ2-7	TGCAGCGTCTCTAGCGGACTATCCTACGAGCAGTACTTC	CSVSSGLSYEQYF
NA	TRBV5-1	NA	TRBJ2-5	TGCGCCAGCAGCTTCAGCGGGTACCAAGAGACCCAGTACTTC	CASSFSGYQETQYF
NA	TRBV5-1	NA	TRBJ2-7	TGCGCCAGCAGCTTGGGAGGGGGGTCCGCCTACGAGCAGTACTTC	CASSLGGGSAYEQYF
NA	TRBV2	NA	TRBJ2-1	TGTGCCAGCACGACAAGCTACAATGAGCAGTTCTTC	CASTTSYNEQFF
NA	TRBV7-8	NA	TRBJ2-7	TGTGCCAGCACCTGGCTTGGGGGCAGCTCCTACGAGCAGTACTTC	CASTWLGGSSYEQYF
NA	TRBV19	TRBD1	TRBJ2-7	TGTGCCAGTAGTACATCCGGGACAGGGACTGGGGAGCAGTACTTC	CASSTSGTGTGEQYF
NA	TRBV19	NA	TRBJ1-5	TGTGCCAGTAACGTAGAGGGGTGGCAGCCCCAGCATTTT	CASNVEGWQPQHF
NA	TRBV11-1	NA	TRBJ1-6	TGTGCCAGCAGCTCCGGGACAAACTATAATTCACCCCTCCACTTT	CASSSGTNYNSPLHF
once	TRBV4-2	TRBD2	TRBJ2-2	TGTGCCAGCAGCCAAGATACGGTAGCGGGAGATGTTCTCACCGGGGAGCTGTTTTTT	CASSQDTVAGDVLTGELFF
once	TRBV19	NA	TRBJ2-6	TGTGCCACCAAGTCGGCCGGCAGGACCTCTGGGGCCAACGTCCTGACTTTC	CATKSAGRTSGANVLTF
NA	TRBV29-1	NA	TRBJ2-7	TGCAGCGTACAAAGGGCGTACGAGCAGTACTTC	CSVQRAYEQYF
NA	TRBV5-4	NA	TRBJ1-2	TGTGCCAGCAGCTTGGTTTACGGAGTGAACTATGGCTACACCTTC	CASSLVYGVNYGYTF
NA	TRBV7-8	NA	TRBJ1-1	TGTGCCAGCAGCCTCGACACGAACACTGAAGCTTTCTTT	CASSLDTNTEAFF
NA	TRBV4-1	NA	TRBJ1-5	TGCGCCAGCAGCCAAGACTGGGCGCGCAGCGGGTCCGGTCAGCCCCAGCATTTT	CASSQDWARSGSGQPQHF
NA	TRBV3-1/TRBV3-2	NA	TRBJ2-5	TGTGCCAGCAGCCAAGAAGACAGCACCATCCACCAGTACTTC	CASSQEDSTIHQYF
once	TRBV15	NA	TRBJ2-5	TGTGCCACCAGCTTCGAGCGAAGGGCTCAAGAGACCCAGTACTTC	CATSFERRAQETQYF
once	TRBV5-1	TRBD1	TRBJ1-1	TGCGCCAGCAGCCCCCGGGACAGGGGCGCAGGTGAAGCTTTCTTT	CASSPRDRGAGEAFF
NA	TRBV6-1	NA	TRBJ1-5	TGTGCCAGCAGTGCCTACGGGACACGAAGAAATCAGCCCCAGCATTTT	CASSAYGTRRNQPQHF
NA	TRBV4-2	TRBD1	TRBJ1-5	TGTGCCAGCAGCCATTACAGGGGACGGGGTCAGCCCCAGCATTTT	CASSHYRGRGQPQHF
few	TRBV5-1	TRBD1	TRBJ1-2	TGCGCCAGCAGCACCGGACAGGGGAATGGCTACACCTTC	CASSTGQGNGYTF
NA	TRBV25-1	TRBD1	TRBJ1-1	TGTGCCAGCAGTGAATTCCAGACAGGGCTTATGTTGAACACTGAAGCTTTCTTT	CASSEFQTGLMLNTEAFF
NA	TRBV7-2	TRBD1	TRBJ1-1	TGTGCCAGCAGCTGGTACCGGGACAGTGAAGCTTTCTTT	CASSWYRDSEAFF
many	TRBV18	NA	TRBJ1-2	TGTGCCAGCTCACCACCGGCAGGACCGCAGGGCAGGGGCTACACCTTC	CASSPPAGPQGRGYTF
NA	TRBV9	NA	TRBJ2-3	TGTGCCAGCAGCGTAGGAGTAAGGGCGTACACAGATACGCAGTATTTT	CASSVGVRAYTDTQYF
NA	TRBV28	TRBD1	TRBJ1-2	TGTGCCAGCAGTTGGACAGGGCCTAACTATGGCTACACCTTC	CASSWTGPNYGYTF
NA	TRBV19	TRBD1	TRBJ2-7	TGTGCCAGTAGTCTACAGGGGAGTTTGTCCTACGAGCAGTACTTC	CASSLQGSLSYEQYF
NA	TRBV12-5	NA	TRBJ1-1	TGTGCTAGTGGTTTGGCGGGGGGCACTGAAGCTTTCTTT	CASGLAGGTEAFF
NA	TRBV7-8	NA	TRBJ2-1	TGTGCCAGCAGCTTAGGGTCAGGGGATGAAGAGTTCTTC	CASSLGSGDEEFF
NA	TRBV30	NA	TRBJ1-4	TGTGCCTGGAGAGAAGGCAGGGACCTAACTAATGAAAAACTGTTTTTT	CAWREGRDLTNEKLFF
once	TRBV30	NA	TRBJ1-6	TGTGCCTGGAGTGAAAGGGTTGGGTCACCCCTCCACTTT	CAWSERVGSPLHF
NA	TRBV3-1/TRBV3-2	NA	TRBJ1-2	TGTGCCAGCAGCCACGGGGAGGGTGGCTACACCTTC	CASSHGEGGYTF
few	TRBV2	NA	TRBJ1-4	TGTGCCAGCAGTTCCACCTCAGGGGAAGTGCTAGAAAAACTGTTTTTT	CASSSTSGEVLEKLFF
NA	TRBV12-3/TRBV12-4	NA	TRBJ1-5	TGTGCCAGCAGTTCCCCAGGTAATCAGCCCCAGCATTTT	CASSSPGNQPQHF
NA	TRBV11-3	TRBD2	TRBJ2-1	TGTGCCAGCAGCGAGGTAGCGGGAGGGGGTTATGAGCAGTTCTTC	CASSEVAGGGYEQFF
NA	TRBV7-2	TRBD1	TRBJ2-1	TGTGCCAGCAGCAAGGACAGGGGACACTACAATGAGCAGTTCTTC	CASSKDRGHYNEQFF
once	TRBV29-1	NA	TRBJ1-1	TGCAGCGTCGCGCCGGGGGAGGACACTGAAGCTTTCTTT	CSVAPGEDTEAFF
NA	TRBV7-2	NA	TRBJ1-2	TGTGCCAGCAGCTTAGTAGGGGTTGGCTACACCTTC	CASSLVGVGYTF
few	TRBV20-1	NA	TRBJ1-4	TGCAGTGCTAGAGCCCTAGAAAAACTGTTTTTT	CSARALEKLFF
NA	TRBV11-3	NA	TRBJ2-2	TGTGCCAGCAGCGTCTACAGGGAGTCCGGGGAGCTGTTTTTT	CASSVYRESGELFF
NA	TRBV24-1	TRBD2	TRBJ2-5	TGTGCCACCAGTGGACTAGCGGGAACAGGCCAAGAGACCCAGTACTTC	CATSGLAGTGQETQYF
NA	TRBV5-1	NA	TRBJ1-5	TGCGCCAGCAGCTTCCATTGGGCAGGGTGGGATCAGCCCCAGCATTTT	CASSFHWAGWDQPQHF
NA	TRBV7-3	NA	TRBJ1-2	TGTGCCAGCAGCTCATCACCTACGGCGGGCTACACCTTC	CASSSSPTAGYTF
NA	TRBV7-2	NA	TRBJ1-2	TGTGCCAGCAGCTTAGGTGGGCCTGGGCACTATGGCTACACCTTC	CASSLGGPGHYGYTF
NA	TRBV24-1	TRBD2	TRBJ2-1	TGTGCCACCAGTGATTCCCATCCGAGATCTAGCGGGATTCACAATGAGCAGTTCTTC	CATSDSHPRSSGIHNEQFF
NA	TRBV7-9	TRBD1	TRBJ1-4	TGTGCCAGCAGCTTAGAGCCGAGACAGGGGCTATTTTTT	CASSLEPRQGLFF
NA	TRBV19	NA	TRBJ1-4	TGTGCCAGTAGGGCCTTGACAGCAGAAAAACTGTTTTTT	CASRALTAEKLFF
once	TRBV7-2	NA	TRBJ1-6	TGTGCCAGCAGACAGGAGTATAATTCACCCCTCCACTTT	CASRQEYNSPLHF
NA	TRBV7-9	NA	TRBJ1-3	TGTGCCAGCAGCTCACCAGGCAGAACCTCTGGAAACACCATATATTTT	CASSSPGRTSGNTIYF